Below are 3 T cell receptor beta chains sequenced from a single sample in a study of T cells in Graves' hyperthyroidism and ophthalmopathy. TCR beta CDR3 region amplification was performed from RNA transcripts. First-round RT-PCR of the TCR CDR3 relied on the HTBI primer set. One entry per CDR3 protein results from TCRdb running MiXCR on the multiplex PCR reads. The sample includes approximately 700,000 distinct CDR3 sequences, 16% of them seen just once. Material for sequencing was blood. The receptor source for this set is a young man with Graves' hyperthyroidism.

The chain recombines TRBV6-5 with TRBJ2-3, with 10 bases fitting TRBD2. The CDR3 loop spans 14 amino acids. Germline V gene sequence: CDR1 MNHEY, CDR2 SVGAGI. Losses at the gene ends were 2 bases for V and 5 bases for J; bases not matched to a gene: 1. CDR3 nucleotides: TGTGCCAGCAGTTACCTAGCGGGAGTAGATACGCAGTATTTT. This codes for CASSYLAGVDTQYF.

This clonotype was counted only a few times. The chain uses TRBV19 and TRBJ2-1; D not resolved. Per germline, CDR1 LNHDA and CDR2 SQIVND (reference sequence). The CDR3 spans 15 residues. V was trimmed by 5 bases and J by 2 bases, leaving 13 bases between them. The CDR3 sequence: CASSPWVEAYNEQFF. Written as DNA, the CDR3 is TGTGCCAGTAGTCCCTGGGTAGAGGCCTACAATGAGCAGTTCTTC.

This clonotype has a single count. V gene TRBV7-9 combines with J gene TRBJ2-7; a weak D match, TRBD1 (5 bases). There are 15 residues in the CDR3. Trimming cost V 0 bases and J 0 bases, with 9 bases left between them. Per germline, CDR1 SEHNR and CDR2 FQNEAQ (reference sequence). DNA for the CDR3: TGTGCCAGCAGCTTAGCGCAGGGAAACTCCTACGAGCAGTACTTC. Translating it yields CASSLAQGNSYEQYF.